This T cell receptor (beta chain) was identified during a study of T cell responses to AZD1222 COVID-19 vaccine. Points from the study as a whole: Donors in the cohort were predominantly white British and more often female, and clonal diversity was possibly underestimated. It was only a handful of AZD1222 recipients who were seropositive at baseline.

On this clone itself: Its specificity is not known.

The CDR3 is made up of 15 amino acids. The germline gives CDR1 SGHRS, CDR2 YFSETQ. V was pared by 2 bases and J by 6 bases, with 14 bases between. Sequenced by immunoSEQ multiplex PCR; TCRdb stores in-frame clones only, minus some. The sample yields fewer than 150,000 clones, 93% seen once. The chain joins TRBV5-1 to TRBJ1-4; D might be TRBD1 (6 bases). Here the sequenced sample was peripheral blood, taken on day 0 of AZD1222 vaccination. The sequence came from an adult in good health. The CDR3 sequence is CASSLRAGVDEKLFF. CDR3 sequence (DNA): TGCGCCAGCAGCTTAAGGGCAGGGGTGGATGAAAAACTGTTTTTT.